This T cell receptor beta chain emerged from a study of blood T cells in healthy people across ages. CDR1 MNHEY and CDR2 SMNVEV come from the germline V gene (reference sequence). The CDR3 loop spans 15 amino acids. Unmatched junction bases numbered 6, after V lost 4 bases and J lost 2 bases. Donors ranged from roughly 6 to 95 years old and were healthy Caucasians in Russia. Isolated per sample were at least 6 million PBMCs. Total RNA amounts of at least 6 micrograms were extracted per sample. PCR was performed a second time for about 6 to 12 cycles using a sample-barcoded 5' primer and a J-beta primer mix. TCRdb analysed the 5' RACE reads with MiXCR anew, one entry per CDR3 protein. The data hold more than 800,000 distinct CDR3 sequences, with 40% to 55% observed a single time.

Sequencing was performed on blood. This clonotype originated in an older woman in good health. This chain links TRBV27 with TRBJ2-7, with 9 bases aligning to TRBD2. The chain's CDR3 is CASSCQLAGPYEQYF. CDR3 nucleotide sequence: TGTGCCAGCAGTTGCCAGCTAGCGGGACCCTACGAGCAGTACTTC.